The 11 T cell receptor beta chains listed next were all sequenced from one sample in a study of early T cells in non-severe SARS-CoV-2 infection. Each CDR3 protein is one row after TCRdb ran MiXCR on the 5' RACE reads. Among roughly 50,000 distinct CDR3 sequences, around 7.5% were seen once, and the ten largest hold approximately 8.8%. Specimen: whole blood. The receptor source for this set is an adult who was a healthcare worker with PCR-confirmed SARS-CoV-2 infection or an uninfected control (not recorded which).

This clonotype came up many times. The chain couples TRBV5-4 to TRBJ2-3; D uncertain. This CDR3 is 13 amino acids long. Germline CDR1 is SGHNT and CDR2 is YYREEE (reference sequence). Trimming shortened V by 7 bases and J by 0 bases, and 9 bases separated the two germline ends. Here the CDR3 DNA reads TGTGCCAGCCAACCCTTTAGCACAGATACGCAGTATTTT. Protein product: CASQPFSTDTQYF.

The gene calls are TRBV12-3 or TRBV12-4 and TRBJ2-3; 9 nucleotides agree with TRBD1. With 5 bases clipped from V and 7 bases from J, the junction kept 4 bases outside the gene matches. This CDR3 is 13 amino acids long. CDR3 residues: CASSPTGGNTQYF. CDR3 bases: TGTGCCAGCAGTCCGACAGGGGGAAATACGCAGTATTTT.

The sample holds a few counts of this clonotype. The rearrangement joins TRBV10-1 to TRBJ1-5; no firm D call. The CDR3 length is 14 residues. Germline V CDR1 and CDR2: WNHNN, SYGVQD (reference sequence). Deletions cut 3 bases from V and 1 base from J, with 7 bases between. CDR3 in amino acids: CASSEGISNQPQHF. CDR3 nucleotides: TGCGCCAGCAGTGAAGGGATCAGCAATCAGCCCCAGCATTTT.

This clonotype was detected many times. The chain couples TRBV5-1 to TRBJ2-3; D unclear. This CDR3 is 15 amino acids long. Germline V gene data show CDR1 as SGHRS and CDR2 as YFSETQ. The V and J ends lost 1 base and 0 bases respectively, with 9 bases between them. CDR3 coding DNA: TGCGCCAGCAGCTTGATCGGCGGTAGCACAGATACGCAGTATTTT. This sequence encodes CASSLIGGSTDTQYF.

This clonotype has only one observation. The gene calls are TRBV12-3 or TRBV12-4 and TRBJ2-5, with no clear D. Deletions cut 3 bases from V and 5 bases from J, with 13 bases between. The CDR3 consists of 14 residues. The CDR3 reads CASSFRAIIETQYF. The CDR3 DNA sequence: TGTGCCAGCAGTTTTCGGGCGATAATCGAGACCCAGTACTTC.

The CDR3 coding sequence is TGTGCCAGCAGACGGATCGGGGGGCGTGAAAAACTGTTTTTT. This encodes CASRRIGGREKLFF. The chain couples TRBV6-5 to TRBJ1-4, with a tentative D call TRBD1 (6 bases). The CDR3 is 14 residues long. Trimming cost V 6 bases and J 7 bases, with 15 bases left between them. The germline V gene has CDR1 MNHEY and CDR2 SVGAGI.

This clonotype was detected ten times or more. The rearrangement joins TRBV4-3 to TRBJ1-6; TRBD1 matches at 8 bases. Germline V gene lookup returns CDR1 LGHNA and CDR2 YSLEER. The V and J ends lost 0 bases and 1 base, in that order; junction bases with no gene match: 8. This CDR3 has 19 residues. The chain's CDR3 is CASSQDPGTGGSYNSPLHF. The CDR3 nucleotides are TGCGCCAGCAGCCAAGATCCCGGAACAGGGGGGTCCTATAATTCACCCCTCCACTTT.

V and J are TRBV4-2 and TRBJ2-5; TRBD2 matches at 8 bases. The trim removed 0 bases at V and 5 bases at J, leaving 8 bases unmatched. From germline, CDR1 is LGHNA and CDR2 YNFKEQ. This CDR3 spans 16 amino acids. CDR3 sequence reads: CASSQDGRGGRETQYF. The CDR3 DNA follows: TGTGCCAGCAGCCAAGATGGCCGGGGGGGCCGGGAGACCCAGTACTTC.

At least ten counts were recorded for this clonotype. The V gene is TRBV11-2, the J gene TRBJ2-7; D remains ambiguous. Germline V gene sequence: CDR1 SGHAT, CDR2 FQNNGV. Trimming took off 0 bases at V and 3 bases at J, with 3 bases between the two ends. The CDR3 loop spans 12 amino acids. The CDR3 loop is CASSLEGYEQYF. The CDR3 DNA is TGTGCCAGCAGCTTAGAGGGCTACGAGCAGTACTTC.

This chain joins TRBV5-1 and TRBJ1-6, with TRBD1 as a possible D gene (5 bases). Per germline, CDR1 SGHRS and CDR2 YFSETQ. V was cut by 3 bases and J by 8 bases, with 12 bases left in between. The CDR3 consists of 14 residues. The CDR3 loop reads CASSYRGRDSPLHF. CDR3 bases: TGCGCCAGCAGCTACCGGGGCAGGGATTCACCCCTCCACTTT.

V usage is TRBV20-1 and J usage is TRBJ1-2; tentative D call: TRBD1 (6 bases). This CDR3 has 14 amino acids. Germline CDR1 and CDR2: DFQATT and SNEGSKA (reference sequence). V dropped 0 bases and J dropped 2 bases, with 10 bases sitting between them. The chain's CDR3 is CSARDLGGNYGYTF. CDR3 bases: TGCAGTGCTAGAGATCTGGGGGGCAACTATGGCTACACCTTC.